This TCR beta chain derives from a study of blood T cell repertoires in COVID-19 (dated by TCRdb to between 2020 and 2021). Regarding the study in general: Samples covering the acute and convalescent phases of COVID-19 were provided by collaborators in the United States, Italy and Spain. Samples came from the ongoing ImmuneRACE study (first 160 participants) plus 1,254 subjects from 6 global collaborators. A de-identified subject ID, COVID-19 status, age in years and sex were almost always included in the sample metadata. The prospective study material was composed of cDNA or gDNA derived from T cells, B-cell-depleted T cells, or PBMCs. HLA class I and class II types, where available, came from metadata supplied by the sample provider rather than from assay-based typing. The repertoires were released in a freely available public database intended as a resource for research on the immune response to SARS-CoV-2. The dataset comprised deeply sampled blood TCRbeta repertoires from subjects exposed to, actively infected with, or recovered from COVID-19. Study-level results and caveats: The amount of clinical and demographic metadata varied by source and participant and was provided uncurated.

The immunoSEQ Assay, a bias-controlled multiplex PCR, was used to amplify TCRbeta CDR3 regions from genomic DNA. Under the source paper's analysis protocol: Within the assay, amplification of reference gene primers was used to estimate how many nucleated cells each sample contained. To quantify the absolute abundance of each unique TCRbeta CDR3 rearrangement, sequence reads were collapsed and filtered. For each sample, productive Simpson clonality was calculated as the square root of Simpson's diversity index over productive rearrangements. Imported from immuneACCESS, the table was reduced by TCRdb to in-frame sequences with V and J called. These copies leave out some clones; in studies compared against another copy, an unresolved V gene accounts for under half, and the cause of the remainder is not known. V, J and clone size are taken as reported in that table, and D and trimming were inferred from the DNA itself. Here the sample has 400,000 to 550,000 clones; about 85% occur a single time. Nearly 2% of the sample is in the top ten clones.

Note on this clone: Its recognized antigen is unknown. No much larger clone exists at a distance of one base, and base qualities are not known.

The CDR3 runs 17 residues from the cysteine to the phenylalanine. Only the CDR3 part of the read is kept: 51 bases, read in frame from the first base. After removal of 5 bases from V and 2 bases from J, the junction retains 11 bases not matched to a gene. From the germline V gene (reference sequence), CDR1 is SEHNR and CDR2 is FQNEAQ. Participants in the prospective study were aged roughly 18 to 100 years, lived in 24 United States geographic areas, and enrolled through a virtual design. Cohort assignment in the prospective study relied on participant-reported clinical history from a screening survey and a study questionnaire. Each participant in the prospective study had whole blood, serum and a nasopharyngeal or oropharyngeal swab collected by mobile phlebotomists. Additional blood draws and questionnaires over an approximately two-month period could optionally be provided by prospective study participants. Blood samples from the prospective study were shipped frozen or at room temperature prior to DNA extraction.

Recombination connected TRBV7-9 to TRBJ2-4, with 8 junctional bases fitting TRBD2. Sequenced material: PBMCs or T cells enriched from blood (not recorded which). The TCR comes from a woman younger than 30 with acute COVID-19. The CDR3 region: CASSPLAGGSTKNIQYF. At the DNA level, the sequence is TGTGCCAGCAGCCCCCTCGCGGGGGGATCGACCAAAAACATTCAGTACTTC.